This T cell receptor (beta chain) comes out of a study of CD8+ T cells in alopecia areata. The authors extracted RNA and reverse transcribed it into cDNA as the sequencing template. TCRdb keeps only in-frame clones here, not all; method: immunoSEQ multiplex PCR. The table lists around 200,000 clones, around 63% of them singletons. The sample was CD4+ T cells sorted from blood, taken at week 0. The sequence was collected from a human donor with alopecia areata.

The CDR3 spells CAWTRHRGTEAFF. DNA of the CDR3: TGTGCCTGGACGAGACACAGGGGCACTGAAGCTTTCTTT. V is TRBV30 and J is TRBJ1-1; 7 bases fit TRBD1. J lost 4 bases, V lost 4 bases, and 6 bases had no gene match. The CDR3 contains 13 residues. Germline loops: CDR1 GTSNPN, CDR2 SVGIG (reference sequence).